These 13 T cell receptor beta chains were all obtained from the same sample, sequenced in a study of blood T cell repertoires in COVID-19 (dated by TCRdb to 2018 to 2021). Receptor amplification or capture employed the immunoSEQ multiplex PCR assay. TCRdb mirrors the immuneACCESS table, restricted to in-frame sequences. Some clones are absent from its copies; in checked studies, under half trace to an unresolved V gene, and the reason for the others is unknown. The sample includes roughly 300,000 clones, with roughly 90% observed a single time. Together, the top ten hold around 2% of the sample. The sample consisted of peripheral blood. The receptors derive from a young woman with COVID-19, enrolled during active disease.

The rearrangement joins TRBV7-8 to TRBJ1-1; tentative D call: TRBD1 (5 bases). Germline CDR1 and CDR2: SGHVS and FQNEAQ. The length of the CDR3 is 15 residues. Trimming left V 1 base short and J 2 bases short, with 11 bases between. This CDR3 reads CASSLVPQGNTEAFF. DNA for the CDR3: TGTGCCAGCAGCTTAGTCCCTCAGGGAAACACTGAAGCTTTCTTT. The full variable domain, in which reference TRBV7-8 and TRBJ1-1 provide the parts outside the CDR3, is GAGVSQSPRYKVAKRGQDVALRCDPISGHVSLFWYQQALGQGPEFLTYFQNEAQLDKSGLPSDRFFAERPEGSVSTLKIQRTQQEDSAVYLCASSLVPQGNTEAFFGQGTRLTVV.

The chain joins TRBV3-1 (or the pseudogene TRBV3-2) to TRBJ2-2; 7 nucleotides agree with TRBD1. V lost 6 bases and J lost 1; bases outside the gene matches: 2. Germline V gene sequence: CDR1 LGHDT, CDR2 YNNKEL (reference sequence). The CDR3 covers 14 residues. CDR3 loop: CASSRQGNTGELFF. CDR3 nucleotide sequence: TGTGCCAGCAGTAGACAGGGGAACACCGGGGAGCTGTTTTTT.

This sequence joins TRBV28 and TRBJ1-3, with a tentative D call TRBD1 (5 bases). Germline CDR1 and CDR2: MDHEN and SYDVKM. The CDR3 runs to 14 residues. V dropped 2 bases and J dropped 2 bases, with 7 bases sitting between them. CDR3 residues: CASSLAGTGNTIYF. The CDR3 DNA reads TGTGCCAGCAGTTTAGCAGGGACTGGAAACACCATATATTTT.

This clone was observed a single time. The V gene is TRBV5-4, the J gene TRBJ1-2; 9 bases agree with TRBD1. The CDR3 sequence is 14 residues long. Germline V lookup: CDR1 SGHNT, CDR2 YYREEE (reference sequence). Trimming at V came to 4 bases and at J to 8 bases, leaving 9 bases not matched to a gene. This CDR3 is CASSPLQGAGGYTF. CDR3 nucleotides: TGTGCCAGCAGCCCTCTACAGGGGGCGGGCGGCTACACCTTC.

The DNA for the CDR3 is TGCGCCAGCAGTGCTGCTGACAGGGGGAAGAACACTGAAGCTTTCTTT. Protein: CASSAADRGKNTEAFF. The genes are TRBV10-2 and TRBJ1-1; 9 nucleotides align to TRBD1. There are 16 residues in the CDR3. The trim removed 4 bases at V and 1 base at J, leaving 7 bases unmatched. Germline loops: CDR1 WSHSY, CDR2 SAAADI.

This chain uses TRBV11-3 with TRBJ2-3; 10 bases are a match to TRBD2. V shed 5 bases, J shed 0 bases, and the junction held 5 bases outside the gene matches. There are 16 residues in the CDR3. Germline assignment: CDR1 SGHNT and CDR2 YENEEA. The CDR3 is CASSTRTSGSTDTQYF. The CDR3 region has the DNA TGTGCCAGCAGCACACGGACTAGCGGAAGCACAGATACGCAGTATTTT.

The chain recombines TRBV30 with TRBJ1-2; no definite D call. The germline V gene has CDR1 GTSNPN and CDR2 SVGIG (reference sequence). This CDR3 has 13 amino acids. V was cut by 4 bases and J by 6 bases, with 15 bases left in between. The CDR3 reads CAWTPTRANGYTF. Written as DNA, the CDR3 is TGTGCCTGGACACCCACGAGGGCGAATGGCTACACCTTC.

The V gene is TRBV3-1 (or the pseudogene TRBV3-2), the J gene TRBJ2-2; no reliable D call. This CDR3 region has 16 residues. Per germline, CDR1 LGHDT and CDR2 YNNKEL (reference sequence). The V end was cut by 0 bases, the J end by 5 bases, with 13 bases between. The CDR3 region is CASSQDSSSFTGELFF. The CDR3 region has the DNA TGTGCCAGCAGCCAAGATTCCTCTAGTTTTACCGGGGAGCTGTTTTTT.

This clone has a single count. This chain's CDR3 is CAWSYSGGVTEAFF. The CDR3, as DNA: TGTGCCTGGAGTTACTCAGGGGGCGTCACTGAAGCTTTCTTT. The chain carries TRBV30 and TRBJ1-1, with 8 bases identical to TRBD1. Germline CDR1 and CDR2: GTSNPN and SVGIG (reference sequence). Germline trimming cut 2 bases from V and 4 bases from J; bases unmatched to any gene: 6. The CDR3 contains 14 residues.

The chain carries TRBV6-1 and TRBJ1-2, with TRBD1 matching over 7 bases. Per the germline V gene, CDR1 is MNHNS and CDR2 is SASEGT. The CDR3 has 17 amino acids. With 0 bases clipped from V and 1 base from J, the junction kept 8 bases outside the gene matches. The CDR3 region has the DNA TGTGCCAGCAGTGAAGCGCGGGGACAGCTCTTTAACTATGGCTACACCTTC. Protein sequence: CASSEARGQLFNYGYTF.

This clone came up once. The V and J genes are TRBV19 and TRBJ2-1; TRBD1 matches 8 bases. Germline CDR1 reads LNHDA; CDR2 reads SQIVND (reference sequence). CDR3 length equals 15 residues. V trimming: 7 bases; J trimming: 1 base; junction bases outside the gene matches: 6. The CDR3 DNA is TGTGCCAGTACCATGGACAGGGCTTCCTACAATGAGCAGTTCTTC. Encoded protein: CASTMDRASYNEQFF.

CDR3 in amino acids: CAISVSGNPDNEQFF. CDR3 bases: TGTGCCATCAGTGTCAGCGGGAATCCGGACAATGAGCAGTTCTTC. The V gene is TRBV10-3, the J gene TRBJ2-1; 7 nucleotides line up with TRBD2. The germline gives CDR1 ENHRY, CDR2 SYGVKD. V lost 4 bases and J lost 5; bases outside the gene matches: 8. This CDR3 region has 15 residues.

The V call is TRBV19, the J call TRBJ1-6; no clear D gene. Trimming stripped 1 base from V and 8 bases from J, with 6 bases between. The germline V gene has CDR1 LNHDA and CDR2 SQIVND (reference sequence). The length of the CDR3 is 13 residues. The CDR3 protein is CASSIGLHSPLHF. The DNA for the CDR3 is TGTGCCAGTAGTATAGGTCTCCATTCACCCCTCCACTTT.